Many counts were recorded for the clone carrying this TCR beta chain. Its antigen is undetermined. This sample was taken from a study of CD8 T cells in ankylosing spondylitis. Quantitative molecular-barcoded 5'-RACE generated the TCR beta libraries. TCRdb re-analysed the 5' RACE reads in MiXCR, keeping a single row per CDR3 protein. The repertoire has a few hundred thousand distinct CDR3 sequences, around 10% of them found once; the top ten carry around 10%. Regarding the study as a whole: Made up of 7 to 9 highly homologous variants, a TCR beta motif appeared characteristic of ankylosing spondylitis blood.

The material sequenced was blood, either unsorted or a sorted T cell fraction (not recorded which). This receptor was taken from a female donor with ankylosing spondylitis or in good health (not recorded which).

DNA of the CDR3: TGTGCCAGCAGCTTGGTAATCCCGGCACCGGGACAGCTGAACACTGAAGCTTTCTTT. This translates into CASSLVIPAPGQLNTEAFF. This chain joins TRBV5-6 and TRBJ1-1; the match to TRBD1 covers 7 bases. Germline V gene lookup returns CDR1 SGHDT and CDR2 YYEEEE. V was pared by 0 bases and J by 0 bases, with 14 bases of the junction left unmatched. This CDR3 is built from 19 residues.